Shown below are 19 T cell receptor beta chains from a single sample sequenced in a study of blood T cell repertoires in COVID-19. Sequenced by immunoSEQ multiplex PCR; TCRdb stores in-frame clones only, minus some. Among about 200,000 clones listed, about 85% were seen once. Sequenced material: peripheral blood. Source of these receptors: a man aged 40-49 years with acute or convalescent COVID-19.

This chain links TRBV7-2 with TRBJ1-4, with 9 nucleotides matching TRBD1. The CDR3 totals 15 residues. The V gene end was trimmed by 3 bases and the J gene end by 7 bases; junction bases not matched to a gene: 6. Looked up from germline, CDR1 is SGHTA and CDR2 is FQGNSA. CDR3 nucleotides: TGTGCCAGCAGCTTGACAGGGGGTCCCTTTGAAAAACTGTTTTTT. Translation: CASSLTGGPFEKLFF.

Written as DNA, the CDR3 is TGTGCCATCAGTGAGTCGCTAGTGGCGGGAGAGAGTAATGAGCAGTTCTTC. As protein: CAISESLVAGESNEQFF. This rearrangement joins TRBV10-3 to TRBJ2-1; 7 bases line up with TRBD2. The length of the CDR3 is 17 residues. J gave up 7 bases and V 0 bases, and 12 bases lay outside the gene matches. Germline values: CDR1 ENHRY, CDR2 SYGVKD.

The genes are TRBV9 and TRBJ2-7; 8 bases align to TRBD2. Germline values: CDR1 SGDLS, CDR2 YYNGEE. The junction had 8 bases not matched to a gene; V was cut back by 0 bases and J by 0 bases. The CDR3 covers 17 residues. This CDR3 reads CASSVASETSASYEQYF. For the CDR3, the DNA is TGTGCCAGCAGCGTAGCTTCGGAGACTAGCGCCTCCTACGAGCAGTACTTC. The variable domain in full, completed from reference TRBV9 and TRBJ2-7, reads DSGVTQTPKHLITATGQRVTLRCSPRSGDLSVYWYQQSLDQGLQFLIQYYNGEERAKGNILERFSAQQFPDLHSELNLSSLELGDSALYFCASSVASETSASYEQYFGPGTRLTVT.

This clone has just a few counts. The gene calls are TRBV27 and TRBJ2-3, with a weak D call TRBD1 (6 bases). This CDR3 has 15 amino acids. V was clipped by 7 bases and J by 2 bases, with 16 bases between them. CDR1 and CDR2 (germline): MNHEY, SMNVEV (reference sequence). CDR3 protein: CASTSWGQDTDTQYF. CDR3 in DNA: TGTGCCAGCACCAGCTGGGGGCAAGACACAGATACGCAGTATTTT.

The chain links TRBV28 to TRBJ2-1, with TRBD1 identical over 9 bases. CDR3 length: 15 amino acids. V trimming: 4 bases; J trimming: 6 bases; junction bases outside the gene matches: 7. The V gene's germline CDR1 is MDHEN and CDR2 SYDVKM. CDR3 region: CASSYPGTGFNEQFF. The CDR3, as DNA: TGTGCCAGCAGTTATCCCGGGACAGGGTTCAATGAGCAGTTCTTC.

This clone occurred a few times. The CDR3 DNA follows: TGTGCCAGTAGTATTGAGGGCTCCAACACTGAAGCTTTCTTT. Its protein product is CASSIEGSNTEAFF. The rearrangement links TRBV19 to TRBJ1-1; D is ambiguous. Germline lookup yields CDR1 LNHDA and CDR2 SQIVND (reference sequence). The CDR3 covers 14 residues. The V gene lost 3 bases and the J gene lost 2 bases, with 10 bases spanning the gap. Full variable domain (missing parts from reference TRBV19 and TRBJ1-1): DGGITQSPKYLFRKEGQNVTLSCEQNLNHDAMYWYRQDPGQGLRLIYYSQIVNDFQKGDIAEGYSVSREKKESFPLTVTSAQKNPTAFYLCASSIEGSNTEAFFGQGTRLTVV.

The chain employs TRBV19 and TRBJ2-1; 9 bases agree with TRBD1. The V and J ends lost 7 bases and 6 bases, in that order; junction bases with no gene match: 7. The CDR3 loop spans 14 amino acids. In germline, CDR1 is LNHDA, CDR2 SQIVND (reference sequence). The CDR3 protein is CASMGTGLGNEQFF. Written as DNA, the CDR3 is TGTGCCAGTATGGGGACAGGGCTTGGCAATGAGCAGTTCTTC.

The chain carries TRBV12-3 or TRBV12-4 and TRBJ1-2, with D perhaps matching TRBD1 (6 bases). This CDR3 region has 13 residues. V was trimmed by 8 bases and J by 5 bases, leaving 15 bases between them. CDR3 protein: CASLQTGLYGYTF. CDR3 nucleotide sequence: TGTGCCAGCCTTCAGACAGGCTTATATGGCTACACCTTC.

This rearrangement joins TRBV11-2 to TRBJ2-7, with TRBD2 matching 12 bases. The CDR3 sequence is 19 residues long. With 3 bases clipped from V and 1 base from J, the junction kept 13 bases outside the gene matches. Germline lookup yields CDR1 SGHAT and CDR2 FQNNGV. CDR3 sequence (DNA): TGTGCCAGCAGCTTCTTAGGGGTCTCGGGGACTAGCGGGTCCTACGAGCAGTACTTC. The encoded protein is CASSFLGVSGTSGSYEQYF.

This rearrangement joins TRBV9 to TRBJ1-3; D is perhaps TRBD1 (6 bases). CDR1 is SGDLS and CDR2 is YYNGEE in the germline V gene. The ends were cut back, 4 bases at V and 0 bases at J, with 11 bases in the middle. The CDR3 has 15 residues. CDR3 coding DNA: TGTGCCAGCAGCTACTACAGGGACTCTGGAAACACCATATATTTT. Translated: CASSYYRDSGNTIYF.

The gene calls are TRBV5-4 and TRBJ1-2; D is perhaps TRBD1 (6 bases). CDR3 size: 15 residues. CDR1 is SGHNT, CDR2 YYREEE, per germline (reference sequence). V was cut by 4 bases and J by 7 bases, with 20 bases left in between. The CDR3 bases are TGTGCCAGCAGCCCCCCAGGACAGTTGTCGGTTGGCTACACCTTC. Translated: CASSPPGQLSVGYTF.

In DNA form, the CDR3 reads TGTGCCAGCAGTTCGTCGGGACAGCGAACCGGGGAGCTGTTTTTT. It codes for CASSSSGQRTGELFF. The chain couples TRBV27 to TRBJ2-2; 7 bases are shared with TRBD1. The CDR3 covers 15 residues. Per the germline V gene, CDR1 is MNHEY and CDR2 is SMNVEV (reference sequence). With 4 bases clipped from V and 5 bases from J, the junction kept 7 bases outside the gene matches.

The V call is TRBV6-5, the J call TRBJ2-7; 12 bases align to TRBD2. The CDR3 consists of 15 residues. V lost 6 bases and J lost 4; bases outside the gene matches: 7. Germline CDR1 and CDR2: MNHEY and SVGAGI. CDR3 bases: TGTGCCAGCAGACGTCTAGCGGGAGGGACGTACGAGCAGTACTTC. Residues: CASRRLAGGTYEQYF.

This clone was counted a single time. V gene TRBV10-3 combines with J gene TRBJ2-1; 9 positions match TRBD2. The CDR3 is 16 amino acids. With 6 bases clipped from V and 8 bases from J, the junction kept 14 bases outside the gene matches. The germline CDR1 and CDR2 sequences are ENHRY and SYGVKD. CDR3 in DNA: TGTGCCATCAGCCTCCAGTTAGCGGGAGTTGGGGATGAGCAGTTCTTC. Protein: CAISLQLAGVGDEQFF.

The gene calls are TRBV30 and TRBJ1-4; D is unclear. Trimming pared 1 base from V and 5 bases from J, leaving 8 bases between. This CDR3 is 13 amino acids long. Germline CDR1 is GTSNPN and CDR2 is SVGIG (reference sequence). CDR3 sequence reads: CAWSGQRNEKLFF. In DNA form, the CDR3 reads TGTGCCTGGAGTGGGCAGCGAAATGAAAAACTGTTTTTT.

This chain joins TRBV29-1 and TRBJ2-1; D is uncertain. The CDR3 spans 12 residues. V was trimmed by 3 bases and J by 4 bases, leaving 7 bases between them. From germline, CDR1 is SQVTM and CDR2 ANQGSEA. CDR3 bases: TGCAGCGTTGACGTCACATACAATGAGCAGTTCTTC. Its translation is CSVDVTYNEQFF.

The gene calls are TRBV19 and TRBJ1-3, with a tentative D call TRBD1 (6 bases). This CDR3 comprises 16 residues. CDR1 and CDR2 (germline): LNHDA, SQIVND (reference sequence). V was shortened by 5 bases and J by 2 bases, with 16 bases between the two germline ends. CDR3 in amino acids: CASSPQGHQAGNTIYF. The CDR3 DNA is TGTGCCAGTAGTCCCCAGGGACACCAAGCTGGAAACACCATATATTTT.

V gene TRBV10-3 combines with J gene TRBJ2-1, with TRBD1 as a possible D gene (6 bases). This CDR3 is 11 amino acids long. Germline assignment: CDR1 ENHRY and CDR2 SYGVKD. V lost 10 bases and J lost 6, with 10 bases in between. CDR3: CATAGVNEQFF. CDR3 in DNA: TGTGCCACCGCAGGGGTCAATGAGCAGTTCTTC.

The chain employs TRBV7-9 and TRBJ1-6, with D hard to call. Germline CDR1 is SEHNR and CDR2 is FQNEAQ (reference sequence). The CDR3 spans 15 residues. Trimming shortened V by 5 bases and J by 10 bases, and 18 bases separated the two germline ends. CDR3 loop: CASSAAPGPGSPLHF. Written as DNA, the CDR3 is TGTGCCAGCAGCGCGGCTCCGGGTCCCGGATCACCCCTCCACTTT.